These T cell receptor beta chains were read from a single sample in a study of blood T cell repertoires in COVID-19. Method: immunoSEQ multiplex PCR; TCRdb's copy keeps in-frame clones and lacks some. The sample carries 200,000 to 250,000 clones, around four fifths recorded once. Material for sequencing was peripheral blood. Every receptor here comes from a woman older than 75 with COVID-19, enrolled during active disease. Each CDR3 is given with its conserved first and last residue. D genes are given only for firm matches.

D	V	J	CDR3	DNA
TRBD1	TRBV5-1	TRBJ2-5	CASSLGDRGGQETQYF	TGCGCCAGCAGCTTGGGGGACAGGGGAGGCCAAGAGACCCAGTACTTC
TRBD1	TRBV19	TRBJ2-7	CASSITGQGAGEQYF	TGTGCCAGTAGTATTACTGGACAGGGGGCAGGTGAGCAGTACTTC
.	TRBV4-2	TRBJ2-3	CASSQDSRTGSDTQYF	TGTGCCAGCAGCCAAGATTCGCGCACCGGGTCAGATACGCAGTATTTT
TRBD2	TRBV10-3	TRBJ2-4	CAISGGGTKNIQYF	TGTGCCATCAGTGGGGGGGGGACCAAAAACATTCAGTACTTC
TRBD1	TRBV6-5	TRBJ2-5	CASSKGTGVEGTQYF	TGTGCCAGCAGTAAGGGGACAGGGGTTGAAGGGACCCAGTACTTC
TRBD1	TRBV12-5	TRBJ1-2	CASGLVPQGARYGYTF	TGTGCTAGTGGTTTGGTACCTCAGGGGGCGCGGTATGGCTACACCTTC
TRBD1	TRBV5-4	TRBJ1-6	CASSLQDRGRSPLHF	TGTGCCAGCAGCTTGCAAGACAGGGGGCGTTCACCCCTCCACTTT
.	TRBV5-1	TRBJ1-5	CASSLSGTNQPQHF	TGCGCCAGCAGCTTGTCGGGAACCAATCAGCCCCAGCATTTT
.	TRBV10-3	TRBJ2-5	CAIMDPEGGKTQYF	TGTGCCATCATGGATCCGGAAGGGGGAAAGACCCAGTACTTC
TRBD1	TRBV10-3	TRBJ1-6	CATTGADSPLHF	TGTGCCACCACAGGGGCAGATTCACCCCTCCACTTT
TRBD1	TRBV19	TRBJ1-5	CATGQGAWGPQHF	TGTGCCACCGGGCAGGGGGCATGGGGGCCCCAGCATTTT
.	TRBV15	TRBJ1-1	CATSRIQRNTEAFF	TGTGCCACCAGCAGAATACAGAGGAACACTGAAGCTTTCTTT
TRBD1	TRBV7-9	TRBJ1-1	CASSFRGTGTEAFF	TGTGCCAGCAGCTTCAGGGGGACGGGCACTGAAGCTTTCTTT
.	TRBV12-3/TRBV12-4	TRBJ1-2	CASSSTGRDGYTF	TGTGCCAGCAGTTCTACAGGGAGGGATGGCTACACCTTC
TRBD2	TRBV2	TRBJ2-1	CASSSRGAGGYNEQFF	TGTGCCAGCAGTTCCAGAGGAGCGGGGGGGTACAATGAGCAGTTCTTC
TRBD1	TRBV5-1	TRBJ2-7	CASSLGDRIHEQYF	TGCGCCAGCAGCCTAGGGGACAGGATCCACGAGCAGTACTTC
TRBD2	TRBV7-7	TRBJ2-5	CASSSGLSGGAETQYF	TGTGCCAGCAGCTCGGGACTAAGCGGGGGGGCCGAGACCCAGTACTTC
TRBD2	TRBV4-1	TRBJ2-5	CASSRGTSGGAETQYF	TGCGCCAGCAGCAGGGGGACTAGCGGGGGGGCGGAGACCCAGTACTTC
.	TRBV14	TRBJ2-5	CASSRQRGGKETQYF	TGTGCCAGCAGCCGACAGAGGGGCGGGAAAGAGACCCAGTACTTC
.	TRBV7-8	TRBJ2-7	CASSFTAYEQYF	TGTGCCAGCAGCTTCACTGCGTACGAGCAGTACTTC
TRBD2	TRBV5-1	TRBJ2-5	CASSRVSSGGGQETQYF	TGCGCCAGCAGCAGGGTTTCTAGCGGGGGAGGCCAAGAGACCCAGTACTTC
.	TRBV7-8	TRBJ2-3	CASSLDGGASTDTQYF	TGTGCCAGCAGCTTAGACGGCGGGGCTAGCACAGATACGCAGTATTTT
.	TRBV6-1	TRBJ1-6	CASSEAQGFYNSPLHF	TGTGCCAGCAGTGAAGCGCAGGGGTTCTATAATTCACCCCTCCACTTT
.	TRBV5-8	TRBJ1-2	CASSLAFTGYHGYTF	TGTGCCAGCAGCTTGGCTTTTACGGGATACCATGGCTACACCTTC
.	TRBV23-1	TRBJ1-1	CASSIRSGGSLSEAFF	TGCGCCAGCAGCATTCGTTCCGGGGGATCCTTATCTGAAGCTTTCTTT
TRBD2	TRBV3-1/TRBV3-2	TRBJ2-1	CASSQIRLAVYNEQFF	TGTGCCAGCAGCCAAATCCGACTAGCGGTTTACAATGAGCAGTTCTTC
.	TRBV19	TRBJ1-6	CASTNRETSYNSPLHF	TGTGCCAGTACCAACAGGGAGACGTCCTATAATTCACCCCTCCACTTT